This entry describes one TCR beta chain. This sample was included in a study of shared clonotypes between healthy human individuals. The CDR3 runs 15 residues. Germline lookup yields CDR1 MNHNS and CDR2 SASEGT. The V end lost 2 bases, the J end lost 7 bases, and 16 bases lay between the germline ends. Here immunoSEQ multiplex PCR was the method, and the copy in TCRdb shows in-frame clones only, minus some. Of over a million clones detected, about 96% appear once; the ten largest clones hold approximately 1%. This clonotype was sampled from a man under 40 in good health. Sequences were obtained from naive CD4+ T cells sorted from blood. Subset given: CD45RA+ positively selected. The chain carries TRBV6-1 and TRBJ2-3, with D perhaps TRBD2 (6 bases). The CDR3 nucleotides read TGTGCCAGCAGTGAATTCGGGAGCCGGCGCTATACGCAGTATTTT. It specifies CASSEFGSRRYTQYF.